The TCR beta chain under discussion was sequenced for a study of T cells in Graves' hyperthyroidism and ophthalmopathy. Exclusion criteria comprised uncontrolled infection, other autoimmune disease, pregnancy or lactation. It was RNA transcripts that yielded the amplified TCR beta CDR3 regions. HTBI primers were employed in a first-round RT-PCR of the TCR CDR3. One entry per CDR3 protein results from TCRdb running MiXCR on the multiplex PCR reads. The sample yields about 580,000 distinct CDR3 sequences, about 43% seen once. For this clonotype: The DNA is omitted, as the CDR3 cannot be located on it reliably, and the CDR3 follows TCRdb's listing.

Sequencing was performed on peripheral blood or thyroid tissue (not recorded which). The sequence derives from a woman under 30 with Graves' hyperthyroidism.

The CDR3 region is CASSFFTGETLHFGNGTQYF. This chain links TRBV7-2 with TRBJ2-5; the table's D call, TRBD1, has no DNA check behind it. Germline V gene lookup returns CDR1 SGHTA and CDR2 FQGNSA. The CDR3 numbers 20 amino acids, ends counted.